A single TCR beta chain is shown here with its context. The sample is drawn from a study of glioma-infiltrating T cells after dendritic cell vaccination. About the study: Dendritic cell vaccination trial patients had either newly diagnosed or recurrent glioblastoma. Treatment, given 2003 to 2012, was autologous tumor lysate-pulsed dendritic cell vaccination.

Regarding time point: after dendritic cell vaccination, including at tumor progression/relapse. Primers: 60 V beta forward and 13 J beta reverse. Clones were read by immunoSEQ multiplex PCR, and TCRdb kept only the in-frame ones, dropping some. Of 80,000 to 100,000 clones detected, more than 70% appear once; the ten largest clones hold 5.4%. The length of the CDR3 is 14 residues. V gave up 7 bases and J gave up 10 bases; unmatched junction bases: 7. The germline V gene has CDR1 SNHLY and CDR2 FYNNEI. The source was blood, collected after dendritic cell vaccination. The rearrangement joins TRBV2 to TRBJ1-6; 10 bases agree with TRBD1. This sequence was found in a human donor with glioblastoma. The chain's CDR3 is CASTTTGGQSPLHF. CDR3 nucleotide sequence: TGTGCCAGCACTACGACAGGGGGCCAATCACCCCTCCACTTT.